This TCR beta chain was identified in a study of T-cell reconstitution after alpha-beta-depleted transplantation in children. Study-wide results and caveats: Expanded graft clones numbering several hundred reportedly gave rise to alpha-beta T cells about two months after transplant. Several patients had high TCRbeta diversity at day 60; it came from surviving recipient T cells and thymic progenitors. At one year after transplant, newly produced T cells mostly accounted for T-cell counts and diversity.

This CDR3 has 15 amino acids. After removal of 2 bases from V and 6 bases from J, the junction contained 8 bases not matched to a gene. Germline V gives CDR1 MGHDK, CDR2 SYGVNS. This clonotype was observed a handful of times. Its antigen is as yet unknown. Preparing the TCRbeta library involved the use of unique molecular identifiers. A single record per CDR3 protein comes from TCRdb applying MiXCR to the PCR reads. The table has some 600,000 distinct CDR3 sequences, 13% seen once. The source was PBMCs, mostly from graft donor cells, collected 360 days after TCRalphabeta/CD19-depleted stem cell transplant. This sequence originates from a male patient aged 10-17 years who had a stem cell transplant for acute myeloid leukemia, so the T cells may come from the graft donor. The chain uses TRBV25-1 and TRBJ1-1; 8 nucleotides line up with TRBD1. The CDR3 spells CASSEEDRVASEAFF. The CDR3 nucleotides read TGTGCCAGCAGTGAAGAGGACAGGGTTGCCTCTGAAGCTTTCTTT.